The T cell receptor (beta chain) under discussion was sequenced for a study of blood T cell repertoires in COVID-19. Across the study: Acute-phase and convalescent COVID-19 samples originated in the United States, Italy and Spain. T cells, B-cell-depleted T cells, or PBMCs supplied cDNA or gDNA.

V shed 6 bases and J shed 8 bases, with 20 bases lying between them. The CDR3 has 16 amino acids. CDR1 and CDR2 (germline): SGHAT, FQNNGV. Authors' processing steps: Reference gene primer amplification gave nucleated cell count estimates. TCRdb's table, derived via immunoSEQ multiplex PCR, lists solely in-frame clones and lacks some. V and J calls and clone size are given by that table; D and trimming were obtained from the DNA. The table shows fewer than 300,000 clones, with around 87% occurring only once. The V gene is TRBV11-2, the J gene TRBJ1-6, with D possibly matching TRBD1 (6 bases). This sequence was found in a woman aged 40 to 50 who had recovered from COVID-19. Sequencing was performed on peripheral blood. The CDR3 bases are TGTGCCAGCAGGCTAGGGACACCCGGCTTTTATTCACCCCTCCACTTT. This gives the protein CASRLGTPGFYSPLHF.